The entry below gives a single T cell receptor (beta chain) sequence along with its context. Only in-frame clones appear in the TCRdb table, and some are missing; sequencing was by immunoSEQ multiplex PCR. The table records 130,000 to 150,000 clones, around 88% of them present only once. The entry originates in a study of T cell responses to AZD1222 COVID-19 vaccine. Per germline, CDR1 SGHTA and CDR2 FQGNSA. The CDR3 has 15 residues. Unmatched junction bases numbered 5, after V lost 4 bases and J lost 0 bases. The V gene is TRBV7-2, the J gene TRBJ1-2; 7 positions agree with TRBD1. This TCR came from an adult in good health. The sample consisted of peripheral blood, taken on day 0 of AZD1222 vaccination. The CDR3 sequence is CASSSSGTANYGYTF. In DNA, the CDR3 is TGTGCCAGCAGCTCCTCCGGGACAGCTAACTATGGCTACACCTTC.